This T cell receptor beta chain is drawn from a study of blood T cell repertoires in COVID-19. The V and J ends lost 5 bases and 5 bases respectively, with 12 bases between them. The CDR3 length is 13 residues. Germline CDR1 is SEHNR and CDR2 is FQNEAQ (reference sequence). Sequenced by immunoSEQ multiplex PCR; TCRdb stores in-frame clones only, minus some. The top ten clones hold about 2.5% of a sample with some 150,000 clones, 88% of them seen once. The sequencing sample was made of peripheral blood. The sequence derives from a human donor in a cohort sampled during active COVID-19. The chain recombines TRBV7-9 with TRBJ1-1, with D perhaps TRBD1 (5 bases). The CDR3 DNA reads TGTGCCAGCAGCCCCGTGGGGGGGACTGAAGCTTTCTTT. Its translation is CASSPVGGTEAFF. Looking up the rest from reference TRBV7-9 and TRBJ1-1 gives the full variable domain: DTGVSQNPRHKITKRGQNVTFRCDPISEHNRLYWYRQTLGQGPEFLTYFQNEAQLEKSRLLSDRFSAERPKGSFSTLEIQRTEQGDSAMYLCASSPVGGTEAFFGQGTRLTVV.